This TCR beta chain was profiled in a study of identical twins. To note about this clonotype: Antigen specificity is unknown.

Findings of the study overall: Invariant cells of the MAIT and iNKT types might have partly distorted the zero-insertion analyses.

A universal primer site was created by template switching, with the cDNA bearing unique molecular identifiers. TCRdb passed the 5' RACE reads through MiXCR, listing each CDR3 protein once. The repertoire holds 200,000 to 250,000 distinct CDR3 sequences, with around 6.9% as singletons. V trimming: 4 bases; J trimming: 7 bases; junction bases outside the gene matches: 9. CDR1 is SQVTM, CDR2 ANQGSEA, per germline. This CDR3 has 13 amino acids. This sample was shared with a second study, whose subject was yellow fever vaccine responses in identical twins.

The sequencing input was memory (CD45RO+) T cells sorted from blood. The chain carries TRBV29-1 and TRBJ1-1; 7 nucleotides line up with TRBD1. This TCR derives from a woman between 18 and 29 years old in good health. The CDR3 protein is CSVAGRGLGEAFF. Written as DNA, the CDR3 is TGCAGCGTTGCGGGCAGGGGGTTGGGTGAAGCTTTCTTT. The variable domain in full, with the rest retrieved from reference TRBV29-1 and TRBJ1-1, is SAVISQKPSRDICQRGTSLTIQCQVDSQVTMMFWYRQQPGQSLTLIATANQGSEATYESGFVIDKFPISRPNLTFSTLTVSNMSPEDSSIYLCSVAGRGLGEAFFGQGTRLTVV.